This record looks at one T cell receptor (beta chain) sequence and its context. These data come from a study of blood T cell repertoires in COVID-19. Study context: PBMCs, B-cell-depleted T cells, or T cells were the source of the cDNA or gDNA that made up the material.

Germline CDR1 and CDR2: SNHLY and FYNNEI. The CDR3 spans 16 residues. The J segment lost 4 bases and the V segment lost 1 base, leaving 8 bases of the junction unmatched. Clones were sequenced by immunoSEQ multiplex PCR, and TCRdb holds only the in-frame ones, with some missing. The sample shows fewer than 75,000 clones, 60% to 80% of them seen only once. Source material: peripheral blood. The chain employs TRBV2 and TRBJ1-2; 8 positions agree with TRBD1. This receptor was taken from a man between 60 and 70 years old with acute or convalescent COVID-19. The CDR3 sequence is CASSEVSGGTSYGYTF. In DNA, the CDR3 is TGTGCCAGCAGTGAAGTTTCAGGGGGCACCTCCTATGGCTACACCTTC.